This paragraph reports one TCR beta chain. This sample is drawn from a study of cytomegalovirus exposure and HLA in healthy donors. Clones were read by immunoSEQ multiplex PCR, and TCRdb kept only the in-frame ones, dropping some. Seen here are roughly 130,000 clones, around nine tenths observed once, and the top ten hold roughly 1.4%. CDR3 length equals 14 residues. CDR1 is MNHEY and CDR2 is SMNVEV in the germline V gene (reference sequence). Trimming pared 5 bases from V and 1 base from J, leaving 11 bases between. The chain links TRBV27 to TRBJ1-2; weak D call: TRBD1 (6 bases). Sample: PBMCs. The receptor comes from a man in his thirties or forties in good health and CMV-seronegative. The chain's CDR3 is CASSPRGNNYGYTF. For the CDR3, the DNA is TGTGCCAGCAGTCCCAGGGGCAATAACTATGGCTACACCTTC.